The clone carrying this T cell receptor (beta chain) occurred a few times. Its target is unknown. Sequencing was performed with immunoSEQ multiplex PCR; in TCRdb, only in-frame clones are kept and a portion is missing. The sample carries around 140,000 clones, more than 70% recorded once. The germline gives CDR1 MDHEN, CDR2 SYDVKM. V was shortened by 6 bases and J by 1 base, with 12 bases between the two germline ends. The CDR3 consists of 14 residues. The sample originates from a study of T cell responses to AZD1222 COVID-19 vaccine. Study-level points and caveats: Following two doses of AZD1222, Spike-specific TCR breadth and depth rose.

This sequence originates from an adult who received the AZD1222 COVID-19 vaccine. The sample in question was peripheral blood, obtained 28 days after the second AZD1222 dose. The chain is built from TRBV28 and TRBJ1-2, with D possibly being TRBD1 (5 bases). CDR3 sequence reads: CASSPQGLNYGYTF. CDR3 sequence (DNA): TGTGCCAGCAGCCCGCAGGGTCTTAACTATGGCTACACCTTC.